The 11 T cell receptor beta chains below all came from one sample that was sequenced in a study of shared clonotypes between healthy human individuals. Profiling relied on immunoSEQ multiplex PCR, and the TCRdb table lists in-frame clones only, not all of them. The table has fewer than 650,000 clones, around three quarters seen once. The sample was PBMCs. All receptors come from a woman in her thirties or forties in good health. Some clones in this sample may be carry-over from other donors' samples.

The chain carries TRBV4-1 and TRBJ1-1; D gene unclear. CDR1 and CDR2 from the germline V gene are MGHRA and YSYEKL. This CDR3 is 12 amino acids long. V was cut by 0 bases and J by 11 bases, with 10 bases left in between. The DNA for the CDR3 is TGCGCCAGCAGCCAAGATTTCGGGGAGGCTTTCTTT. It translates to CASSQDFGEAFF.

V usage is TRBV11-3 and J usage is TRBJ1-5; TRBD1 matches 7 bases. Germline CDR1 SGHNT, CDR2 YENEEA. This CDR3 spans 16 amino acids. The V gene end was trimmed by 6 bases and the J gene end by 3 bases; junction bases not matched to a gene: 11. Here the CDR3 reads CASRTPGTADNQPQHF. The CDR3 nucleotides read TGTGCCAGCAGGACCCCTGGGACAGCTGACAATCAGCCCCAGCATTTT.

The CDR3 DNA follows: TGTGCCACCAGCAGGGACAGGGGGCGCAGAATAAACTATGGCTACACCTTC. It translates to CATSRDRGRRINYGYTF. This chain uses TRBV15 with TRBJ1-2, with 11 bases lining up with TRBD1. J lost 2 bases, V lost 3 bases, and 8 bases had no gene match. Looked up from germline, CDR1 is LNHNV and CDR2 is YYDKDF (reference sequence). This CDR3 spans 17 amino acids.

This clone was seen once. This chain uses TRBV7-2 with TRBJ2-7; 12 bases are a match to TRBD2. Looked up from germline, CDR1 is SGHTA and CDR2 is FQGNSA. The CDR3 loop spans 15 amino acids. The ends lost 6 bases at V and 4 bases at J; junction bases unmatched: 7. The CDR3 spells CASRRLAGDIYEQYF. DNA of the CDR3: TGTGCCAGCAGGCGACTAGCGGGAGATATATACGAGCAGTACTTC.

This sequence joins TRBV9 and TRBJ2-7, with a weak D call TRBD2 (5 bases). Germline CDR1 reads SGDLS; CDR2 reads YYNGEE. Trimming left V 3 bases short and J 6 bases short, with 16 bases between. The CDR3 covers 14 residues. DNA of the CDR3: TGTGCCAGCAGCGCCGATCCTCCTCGGGGCGAGCAGTACTTC. Its protein product is CASSADPPRGEQYF. The full variable domain, its missing parts supplied by reference TRBV9 and TRBJ2-7, is DSGVTQTPKHLITATGQRVTLRCSPRSGDLSVYWYQQSLDQGLQFLIQYYNGEERAKGNILERFSAQQFPDLHSELNLSSLELGDSALYFCASSADPPRGEQYFGPGTRLTVT.

This clone was recorded only once. The chain carries TRBV5-6 and TRBJ2-1; D may be TRBD1 (5 bases). This CDR3 contains 13 residues. V lost 4 bases, J lost 3 bases, and 8 bases lay in between. Germline assignment: CDR1 SGHDT and CDR2 YYEEEE. The CDR3 region has the DNA TGTGCCAGCAGCCTGGACAACTACAATGAGCAGTTCTTC. Amino acid sequence: CASSLDNYNEQFF.

V and J are TRBV6-5 and TRBJ2-3; a possible D gene is TRBD2 (6 bases). V lost 8 bases, J lost 4 bases, and 7 bases lay in between. The CDR3 consists of 11 residues. CDR1 is MNHEY and CDR2 is SVGAGI in the germline V gene. The CDR3 DNA is TGTGCCAGCGCGGGGCCAGATACGCAGTATTTT. As protein: CASAGPDTQYF.

The chain links TRBV5-4 to TRBJ2-1, with no clear D. V shed 3 bases and J shed 10 bases, with 14 bases lying between them. Germline-derived CDR1 and CDR2 are SGHNT and YYREEE (reference sequence). The CDR3 length is 13 residues. CDR3 in amino acids: CASSSPGSGEQFF. The CDR3 DNA follows: TGTGCCAGCAGCTCGCCCGGAAGTGGGGAGCAGTTCTTC.

The chain couples TRBV7-2 to TRBJ2-7; D gene ambiguous. Germline V gives CDR1 SGHTA, CDR2 FQGNSA. V lost 5 bases to trimming and J lost 7 bases, with 9 bases between them. The CDR3 covers 11 residues. The CDR3 DNA follows: TGTGCCAGCAGCCCCCTTACGGAGCAGTACTTC. It encodes CASSPLTEQYF.

The chain carries TRBV28 and TRBJ2-7; 9 bases match TRBD2. Germline lookup yields CDR1 MDHEN and CDR2 SYDVKM. CDR3 size: 17 residues. Germline trimming cut 6 bases from V and 2 bases from J; bases unmatched to any gene: 14. The CDR3 DNA sequence: TGTGCCAGCAGCCCCCGTTTGGCGGGAGGGCCTACCTACGAGCAGTACTTC. This sequence encodes CASSPRLAGGPTYEQYF.

The chain carries TRBV28 and TRBJ2-1, with a weak D call TRBD1 (6 bases). V was cut by 7 bases and J by 9 bases, with 13 bases left in between. The V gene's germline CDR1 is MDHEN and CDR2 SYDVKM. CDR3 length: 12 amino acids. This chain's CDR3 is CASTLTGTEQFF. In nucleotides, the CDR3 is TGTGCCAGCACCCTTACAGGGACTGAGCAGTTCTTC.